This T cell receptor (beta chain) was sequenced in a study of T cells in Graves' hyperthyroidism and ophthalmopathy. Amplified TCR beta CDR3 regions derived from RNA transcripts. A set of HTBI primers served as the primers for a first-round RT-PCR of the TCR CDR3. TCRdb reanalysed the multiplex PCR reads using MiXCR and keeps one entry per CDR3 protein. Of some 560,000 distinct CDR3 sequences listed, 14% are singletons. This TCR was sampled from a woman in her thirties or forties with Graves' hyperthyroidism. Material: blood.

Here the CDR3 DNA reads TGTGCCAGCAGCTCCTCAGCCGCAGATACGCAGTATTTT. Translation: CASSSSAADTQYF. V gene TRBV7-3 combines with J gene TRBJ2-3; no reliable D call. The CDR3 runs to 13 residues. Trimming removed 4 bases at V and 4 bases at J, with 9 bases between. Germline values: CDR1 SGHTA, CDR2 FQGTGA.